This T cell receptor beta chain was sequenced in a study of vaccination and CD4 T cells after COVID-19. General study findings and limits: Convalescent patients' clones that were vaccine-specific were spike mono-reactive in 304 of 307 cases.

As for this clonotype: Its target is unknown.

Regarding treatment: roughly 11-day PBMC culture with coronavirus spike peptide pools or control peptides (ViraFEST assay). With 1 base removed from V and 9 bases from J, the gap between germline ends came to 11 bases. CDR1 is SGHRS and CDR2 is YFSETQ in the germline V gene. CDR3 length equals 14 residues. The Oncomine TCR Beta short-read assay sequenced DNA from cultured CD4+ T cells. The authors extracted genomic DNA from cultured CD4+ T cells. One entry per CDR3 protein, called by TCRdb with MiXCR from the PCR reads. The data hold some 6,600 distinct CDR3 sequences, with roughly 22% observed a single time.

The clonotype comes from a human donor who had recovered from COVID-19. Sequencing was performed on CD4+ T cells from blood, cultured in vitro, taken after SARS-CoV-2 vaccination. The chain has TRBV5-1 and TRBJ1-6, with D perhaps TRBD1 (6 bases). This CDR3 reads CASSLTGLSSPLHF. The CDR3 bases are TGCGCCAGCAGCTTGACAGGGCTAAGTTCACCCCTCCACTTT.